These T cell receptor beta chains were read from a single sample in a study of PD-L1 blockade in urothelial cancer. TCRdb's table, derived via immunoSEQ multiplex PCR, lists solely in-frame clones and lacks some. Found here are 50,000 to 60,000 clones, approximately 80% of them singletons; the top ten hold about 5.8%. The starting material was PBMCs, obtained around atezolizumab (anti-PD-L1) treatment. These receptors came from a man in his forties with urothelial cancer. Both conserved end residues are part of each CDR3. A D gene is named only where the DNA matches it firmly.

d_call j_call v_call cdr3_aa
TRBD2 TRBJ2-3 TRBV18 CASSPAGVADTQYF
. TRBJ1-1 TRBV6-5 CASSGLGGHTEAFF
TRBD1 TRBJ1-2 TRBV4-2 CASSPPGQGYYGYTF
. TRBJ2-3 TRBV28 CASSFEDSPTDTQYF
. TRBJ2-1 TRBV7-2 CASSSESSYNEQFF
. TRBJ1-3 TRBV28 CASSSFGRGDGNTIYF
TRBD1 TRBJ1-3 TRBV28 CASGGQGISSGNTIYF
. TRBJ2-7 TRBV10-2 CASSESRTRGGNEQYF
TRBD2 TRBJ2-2 TRBV15 CATSSGLAGVLTGELFF
. TRBJ2-1 TRBV14 CASSQGRSSNEQFF
. TRBJ2-1 TRBV4-1 CASSHSPVGTWVYNEQFF